The 29 T cell receptor beta chains reported below all come from one sample, sequenced in a study of blood T cell repertoires in COVID-19. The protocol was immunoSEQ multiplex PCR, while the TCRdb copy is restricted to in-frame clones and leaves out a portion. This table has more than 95,000 clones, 65% to 90% appearing once. Sequenced material: peripheral blood. The receptors stem from a woman of 80 years or more with acute or convalescent COVID-19.

The gene calls are TRBV5-8 and TRBJ1-6; tentatively, D is TRBD1 (5 bases). The V and J ends lost 4 bases and 10 bases respectively, with 15 bases between them. There are 14 residues in the CDR3. Germline-derived CDR1 and CDR2 are SGHTS and YDEGEE. The CDR3 DNA reads as TGTGCCAGCAGCCCCCGGGGGGGAGCATCACCCCTCCACTTT. Amino acids: CASSPRGGASPLHF.

This clone was observed a handful of times. The CDR3 bases are TGTGCCAGCAGTTCCGGATTAGTTTGGGTGCAGGTGGGTGCCTATAGCAATCAGCCCCAGCATTTT. This translates into CASSSGLVWVQVGAYSNQPQHF. V and J are TRBV27 and TRBJ1-5; D is uncertain. CDR1 and CDR2 (germline): MNHEY, SMNVEV (reference sequence). The CDR3 extends over 22 amino acids. V was clipped by 4 bases and J by 0 bases, with 31 bases between them.

The chain joins TRBV6-6 to TRBJ1-2, with D perhaps matching TRBD1 (6 bases). Germline CDR1 is MNHNY and CDR2 is SVGAGI (reference sequence). The CDR3 is made up of 12 amino acids. V dropped 5 bases and J dropped 8 bases, with 12 bases sitting between them. The CDR3 loop is CASSPGHLGYTF. The DNA of the CDR3 is TGTGCCAGCAGTCCGGGACACCTAGGCTACACCTTC.

The V and J genes are TRBV11-2 and TRBJ1-2; tentative D call: TRBD1 (6 bases). The V gene's germline CDR1 is SGHAT and CDR2 FQNNGV. This CDR3 spans 13 amino acids. V dropped 5 bases and J dropped 5 bases, with 12 bases sitting between them. The CDR3 spells CASSLPGVYGYTF. The CDR3 DNA is TGTGCCAGCAGCCTCCCAGGGGTTTATGGCTACACCTTC.

The chain combines TRBV6-5 with TRBJ1-2; D gene uncertain. The CDR3 is 15 amino acids. The germline gives CDR1 MNHEY, CDR2 SVGAGI. V gave up 7 bases and J gave up 3 bases, with 18 bases separating them. The CDR3: CASTLTRGKDYGYTF. The CDR3 bases are TGTGCCAGCACCTTAACAAGAGGGAAGGACTATGGCTACACCTTC.

The chain uses TRBV27 and TRBJ2-1; unclear D gene. V was trimmed by 0 bases and J by 8 bases, leaving 11 bases between them. Germline CDR1 and CDR2: MNHEY and SMNVEV (reference sequence). This CDR3 is built from 14 residues. The CDR3 region has the DNA TGTGCCAGCAGTTTATCCGAGTCTTACGATGAGCAGTTCTTC. Its translation is CASSLSESYDEQFF.

The chain combines TRBV2 with TRBJ1-1; D is perhaps TRBD1 (6 bases). This CDR3 has 14 amino acids. Trimming left V 7 bases short and J 1 base short, with 13 bases between. Germline-derived CDR1 and CDR2 are SNHLY and FYNNEI. In DNA form, the CDR3 reads TGTGCCAGCACTCTGGACAGAGGGAACACTGAAGCTTTCTTT. Its protein is CASTLDRGNTEAFF.

The rearrangement joins TRBV4-3 to TRBJ1-1; perhaps TRBD1 as D (5 bases). V was cut by 0 bases and J by 4 bases, with 12 bases left in between. CDR1 LGHNA and CDR2 YSLEER come from the germline V gene. CDR3 length: 15 residues. DNA for the CDR3: TGCGCCAGCAGCCAAGATGAGGCAGGGTCCACTGAAGCTTTCTTT. This sequence encodes CASSQDEAGSTEAFF.

The chain combines TRBV4-1 with TRBJ1-3; 7 bases map to TRBD1. Germline V gives CDR1 MGHRA, CDR2 YSYEKL. Trimming took 3 bases from V and 0 from J; bases not matched to a gene: 8. This CDR3 is 17 amino acids long. CDR3 DNA: TGCGCCAGCAGCCAGGACGGGACAGCGCTCTCTGGAAACACCATATATTTT. This translates into CASSQDGTALSGNTIYF.

The rearrangement uses TRBV7-3 and TRBJ1-2, with D maybe TRBD1 (6 bases). With 4 bases removed from V and 4 bases from J, the gap between germline ends came to 16 bases. Germline CDR1 is SGHTA and CDR2 is FQGTGA. This CDR3 is built from 15 residues. The CDR3 DNA is TGTGCCAGCAGCTCGCCGGACAGATTCCTCTATGGCTACACCTTC. Translation: CASSSPDRFLYGYTF.

V is TRBV2 and J is TRBJ2-6; 7 positions agree with TRBD1. V trimming: 6 bases; J trimming: 4 bases; junction bases outside the gene matches: 6. The germline V gene has CDR1 SNHLY and CDR2 FYNNEI. The CDR3 loop spans 15 amino acids. CDR3 loop: CASRDRRLGANVLTF. CDR3 DNA: TGTGCCAGCAGGGACAGGCGTTTAGGGGCCAACGTCCTGACTTTC.

The chain combines TRBV7-2 with TRBJ2-2, with 7 bases that match TRBD1. Per germline, CDR1 SGHTA and CDR2 FQGNSA. This CDR3 has 16 amino acids. The J segment lost 6 bases and the V segment lost 0 bases, leaving 7 bases of the junction unmatched. CDR3 in DNA: TGTGCCAGCAGCTTAGCGGGCCAGGGGGTGGCCGGGGAGCTGTTTTTT. Translating gives CASSLAGQGVAGELFF.

CDR3 sequence (DNA): TGTGCCAGCTTACAAGGGGGTTCGGGCAATCAGCCCCAGCATTTT. This codes for CASLQGGSGNQPQHF. The rearrangement joins TRBV6-5 to TRBJ1-5; D possibly corresponds to TRBD1 (6 bases). The CDR3 consists of 15 residues. Trimming took off 8 bases at V and 2 bases at J, with 16 bases between the two ends. Per germline, CDR1 MNHEY and CDR2 SVGAGI.

V usage is TRBV6-2 or TRBV6-3 and J usage is TRBJ2-7; a possible D gene is TRBD2 (5 bases). CDR1 and CDR2 (germline): MNHEY, SVGEGT. Trimming left V 0 bases short and J 7 bases short, with 16 bases between. The CDR3 is 15 amino acids. CDR3 loop: CASSYSGPNRGEQYF. The CDR3 DNA reads TGTGCCAGCAGTTACTCTGGGCCCAACCGAGGGGAGCAGTACTTC.

This chain links TRBV7-9 with TRBJ2-3, with TRBD1 matching over 7 bases. Germline values: CDR1 SEHNR, CDR2 FQNEAQ (reference sequence). This CDR3 spans 16 amino acids. Trimming removed 6 bases from V and 1 base from J; junction bases left unmatched: 10. The CDR3 bases are TGTGCCAGCAGTCCCGGGCCCGGGACAGGCACAGATACGCAGTATTTT. Amino acid sequence: CASSPGPGTGTDTQYF.

The genes are TRBV27 and TRBJ2-7, with TRBD1 matching over 9 bases. CDR1 and CDR2 (germline): MNHEY, SMNVEV (reference sequence). V lost 3 bases, J lost 6 bases, and 18 bases stayed unmatched. CDR3 size: 18 residues. CDR3: CASSFTKGRGTGRSEQYV. The DNA of the CDR3 is TGTGCCAGCAGTTTCACTAAAGGTAGGGGGACAGGGAGGTCCGAGCAGTACGTC.

The chain joins TRBV9 to TRBJ1-2; D possibly corresponds to TRBD1 (6 bases). The CDR3 covers 15 residues. The V end was cut by 4 bases, the J end by 8 bases, with 21 bases between. Germline CDR1 reads SGDLS; CDR2 reads YYNGEE. The CDR3: CASSISDRIEEGYTF. CDR3 nucleotides: TGTGCCAGCAGCATATCGGACAGAATAGAAGAGGGCTACACCTTC.

The chain couples TRBV2 to TRBJ2-3, with 8 bases fitting TRBD2. The CDR3 is 15 amino acids. V was pared by 6 bases and J by 1 base, with 6 bases of the junction left unmatched. CDR1 and CDR2 (germline): SNHLY, FYNNEI. As DNA, the CDR3 is TGTGCCAGCAGCCAACAAGCGGGGGGCACAGATACGCAGTATTTT. As protein: CASSQQAGGTDTQYF.

The rearrangement links TRBV20-1 to TRBJ2-7; D call uncertain. Germline V gives CDR1 DFQATT, CDR2 SNEGSKA (reference sequence). Trimming shortened V by 3 bases and J by 3 bases, and 9 bases separated the two germline ends. The CDR3 extends over 12 amino acids. CDR3 sequence (DNA): TGCAGTGCTAGTGACACGAGCTACGAGCAGTACTTC. Encoded protein: CSASDTSYEQYF.

The genes are TRBV7-2 and TRBJ1-5, with TRBD1 identical over 8 bases. Germline loops: CDR1 SGHTA, CDR2 FQGNSA. The CDR3 extends over 14 amino acids. V lost 2 bases, J lost 6 bases, and 3 bases stayed unmatched. The CDR3 DNA reads as TGTGCCAGCAGCTTAACAGGGGGAGGTCAGCCCCAGCATTTT. Amino acids: CASSLTGGGQPQHF. The full variable domain, completed using reference TRBV7-2 and TRBJ1-5, is GAGVSQSPSNKVTEKGKDVELRCDPISGHTALYWYRQSLGQGLEFLIYFQGNSAPDKSGLPSDRFSAERTGGSVSTLTIQRTQQEDSAVYLCASSLTGGGQPQHFGDGTRLSIL.

The chain couples TRBV29-1 to TRBJ1-1; no clear D. The CDR3 has 12 amino acids. V shed 4 bases and J shed 6 bases, with 12 bases lying between them. Germline V CDR1 and CDR2: SQVTM, ANQGSEA. The CDR3 nucleotides are TGCAGCGTTGCAAGGGCTAGCGCTGAAGCTTTCTTT. Translating gives CSVARASAEAFF.

The genes are TRBV18 and TRBJ1-4, with TRBD1 matching over 8 bases. After removal of 4 bases from V and 1 base from J, the junction contained 2 bases not matched to a gene. Germline-derived CDR1 and CDR2 are KGHSH and LQKENI. The CDR3 length is 15 residues. CDR3 coding DNA: TGTGCCAGCTCACTAGGACAGGGAACTAATGAAAAACTGTTTTTT. This encodes CASSLGQGTNEKLFF. Full variable domain (missing parts from reference TRBV18 and TRBJ1-4): NAGVMQNPRHLVRRRGQEARLRCSPMKGHSHVYWYRQLPEEGLKFMVYLQKENIIDESGMPKERFSAEFPKEGPSILRIQQVVRGDSAAYFCASSLGQGTNEKLFFGSGTQLSVL.

In its sample, this clone was seen once. The chain has TRBV7-9 and TRBJ2-3; D possibly corresponds to TRBD2 (7 bases). This CDR3 is 18 amino acids long. Trimming took off 0 bases at V and 4 bases at J, with 20 bases between the two ends. Germline CDR1 SEHNR, CDR2 FQNEAQ (reference sequence). CDR3 protein: CASSLAYRRRGGADTQYF. CDR3 in DNA: TGTGCCAGCAGCTTAGCGTATCGCCGAAGAGGGGGGGCAGATACGCAGTATTTT.

The chain couples TRBV6-1 to TRBJ1-6; D uncertain. Germline CDR1 is MNHNS and CDR2 is SASEGT. V lost 1 base and J lost 6, with 4 bases in between. The CDR3 length is 13 residues. The DNA for the CDR3 is TGTGCCAGCAGTGAAGACGGTAATTCACCCCTCCACTTT. It yields the protein CASSEDGNSPLHF.

The CDR3 DNA reads TGTGCCAGCAGCGTCGACAGGGGCTATGGCTACACCTTC. Protein product: CASSVDRGYGYTF. The rearrangement joins TRBV7-3 to TRBJ1-2, with TRBD1 matching 8 bases. Germline lookup yields CDR1 SGHTA and CDR2 FQGTGA. The length of the CDR3 is 13 residues. Trimming cost V 5 bases and J 4 bases; bases outside gene matches: 3.

The CDR3 region is CASSSSGAIPLGYTF. CDR3 nucleotide sequence: TGTGCCAGCAGTTCCTCAGGGGCTATCCCGCTTGGCTACACCTTC. The chain couples TRBV5-5 to TRBJ1-2; TRBD1 might be the D (6 bases). There are 15 residues in the CDR3. Germline V gene lookup returns CDR1 SGHKS and CDR2 YYEKEE (reference sequence). V was trimmed by 5 bases and J by 7 bases, leaving 21 bases between them.

The chain combines TRBV6-6 with TRBJ1-2; TRBD1 agrees at 7 bases. Unmatched junction bases numbered 5, after V lost 0 bases and J lost 10 bases. The CDR3 is made up of 13 amino acids. From germline, CDR1 is MNHNY and CDR2 SVGAGI (reference sequence). The CDR3 is CASSYSATGFYTF. The CDR3 bases are TGTGCCAGCAGTTACTCGGCGACAGGGTTCTACACCTTC.

This chain uses TRBV28 with TRBJ1-1, with a weak D call TRBD1 (5 bases). Germline V gene lookup returns CDR1 MDHEN and CDR2 SYDVKM. This CDR3 region has 15 residues. The V end was cut by 3 bases, the J end by 1 base, with 12 bases between. CDR3 DNA sequence: TGTGCCAGCAGTTTCGAGACAGCTCAGAACACTGAAGCTTTCTTT. Residues: CASSFETAQNTEAFF.

The chain couples TRBV7-2 to TRBJ1-1; 7 bases map to TRBD1. In germline, CDR1 is SGHTA, CDR2 FQGNSA. This CDR3 has 16 amino acids. The junction had 9 bases not matched to a gene; V was cut back by 5 bases and J by 0 bases. The CDR3 bases are TGTGCCAGCAGCAGACAGGGAAATAACATGAACACTGAAGCTTTCTTT. This encodes CASSRQGNNMNTEAFF.